These T cell receptor beta chains were read from a single sample in a study of cytomegalovirus exposure and HLA in healthy donors. Sequencing was performed with immunoSEQ multiplex PCR; in TCRdb, only in-frame clones are kept and a portion is missing. This repertoire shows roughly 92,000 clones, 6% to 9% found once; its top ten account for 2% to 2.5%. What was sequenced was PBMCs. These receptors were taken from a man aged 50-60 years in good health and CMV-seronegative. Each CDR3 is given without its conserved first and last residue. The D gene is left open where the match is weak.

D: TRBD1; V: TRBV11-2; J: TRBJ1-2; CDR3: ASSLPQGARGYT
D: TRBD1; V: TRBV6-6; J: TRBJ1-5; CDR3: ATLLRDRGFGQPQH
D: -; V: TRBV6-5; J: TRBJ1-4; CDR3: ASRPEAYGEKLF
D: -; V: TRBV5-1; J: TRBJ2-2; CDR3: ASSPRVLNTGELF
D: -; V: TRBV2; J: TRBJ1-1; CDR3: ASSADSPEAF
D: -; V: TRBV10-3; J: TRBJ2-5; CDR3: ASGGGREQY
D: TRBD2; V: TRBV5-1; J: TRBJ2-5; CDR3: ASSLGASGLARETQY
D: -; V: TRBV6-1; J: TRBJ1-2; CDR3: ATTSFTVRSYGYT
D: -; V: TRBV11-2; J: TRBJ1-3; CDR3: ASSLGTDSGNTIY
D: -; V: TRBV28; J: TRBJ1-2; CDR3: ASGSNQVRDYGYT
D: TRBD1; V: TRBV19; J: TRBJ2-7; CDR3: ASRTGQGNSYEQY
D: -; V: TRBV9; J: TRBJ2-7; CDR3: ASTQGPGGEQY
D: -; V: TRBV13; J: TRBJ2-4; CDR3: ASSLSGFENIQY
D: TRBD1; V: TRBV2; J: TRBJ1-6; CDR3: ASSDGTGGSPLH
D: -; V: TRBV2; J: TRBJ1-6; CDR3: ASNQGGNSPLH
D: -; V: TRBV9; J: TRBJ2-7; CDR3: ASSSFGASRYEQY
D: -; V: TRBV27; J: TRBJ1-2; CDR3: ASSMTGDSSYT
D: TRBD1; V: TRBV7-9; J: TRBJ2-5; CDR3: ASSLGDRVGETQY
D: -; V: TRBV9; J: TRBJ2-7; CDR3: ASSVDAWAIYEQY
D: -; V: TRBV5-1; J: TRBJ1-1; CDR3: ASGNPGGRRTAEAF
D: -; V: TRBV6-1; J: TRBJ1-2; CDR3: ASSGFRSPSQDYGYT
D: -; V: TRBV5-1; J: TRBJ2-1; CDR3: ASSFGKGGEEF
D: -; V: TRBV6-5; J: TRBJ1-1; CDR3: ASSPRGNTEAF
D: -; V: TRBV5-1; J: TRBJ1-1; CDR3: ASSLWGQNTEAF
D: -; V: TRBV7-7; J: TRBJ2-2; CDR3: ASSPRVAESTGELF
D: -; V: TRBV6-5; J: TRBJ2-7; CDR3: ASSINRGAYEQY
D: -; V: TRBV6-5; J: TRBJ1-5; CDR3: ASSYTGQGNQPQH
D: TRBD1; V: TRBV2; J: TRBJ1-1; CDR3: AAGTGATEAF
D: -; V: TRBV9; J: TRBJ1-4; CDR3: ASSVAPQINEKLF
D: -; V: TRBV7-9; J: TRBJ1-3; CDR3: ASSLARGQTSGNAIY
D: TRBD1; V: TRBV7-9; J: TRBJ2-2; CDR3: ASSLNRGVANTGELF
D: TRBD2; V: TRBV19; J: TRBJ2-1; CDR3: ASTMGLAGRRGEQF
D: TRBD2; V: TRBV6-6; J: TRBJ2-7; CDR3: ASSWGGDEQY
D: -; V: TRBV6-5; J: TRBJ1-4; CDR3: ASSYSEGGHEKLF